The 3 T cell receptor beta chains below were found in one sample sequenced in a study of identical twins. MiXCR, applied by TCRdb to the 5' RACE reads, yields one record per CDR3 protein. The table lists hundreds of thousands of distinct CDR3 sequences, roughly 6% of them singletons. Specimen: naive T cells sorted from blood. The source of these receptors is a man aged 18 to 30 in good health.

This chain joins TRBV12-2 and TRBJ1-3. TRBV12-2 constitutes a pseudogene. This CDR3 is built from 16 residues. CDR3 DNA sequence: TGTGCAAGTCGCTTAAAGGGTGTGAGCTCTGGAAACACCATATATTTT. Amino acids: CASRLKGVSSGNTIYF.

This sequence joins TRBV2 and TRBJ2-3; no definite D call. CDR3 length: 13 amino acids. Trimming removed 4 bases from V and 6 bases from J, with 11 bases in between. Looked up from germline, CDR1 is SNHLY and CDR2 is FYNNEI. As DNA, the CDR3 is TGTGCCAGCAGTGCGAAGAATGGGGATACGCAGTATTTT. This codes for CASSAKNGDTQYF.

This clonotype has only a few counts. The V call is TRBV7-2, the J call TRBJ2-3; no clear D gene. V lost 3 bases and J 5 bases, leaving 9 bases between the germline ends. This CDR3 has 13 residues. Germline assignment: CDR1 SGHTA and CDR2 FQGNSA. The CDR3 spells CASSFRPEDTQYF. The CDR3 DNA follows: TGTGCCAGCAGCTTCCGACCGGAAGATACGCAGTATTTT.